The present T cell receptor (beta chain) was sequenced within a study of Graves' ophthalmopathy and Graves' hyperthyroidism. The V gene's germline CDR1 is SQVTM and CDR2 ANQGSEA. Deletions cut 4 bases from V and 7 bases from J, with 11 bases between. The CDR3 sequence is 13 residues long. Absence of ophthalmopathy within 18 months of follow-up defined stable hyperthyroidism. RNA transcripts were the source from which TCR beta CDR3 regions were amplified. After a first-round RT-PCR with HTBI primers, a second-round multiplex PCR was run. In TCRdb, the multiplex PCR reads were re-called with MiXCR into one record per CDR3 protein. This sample carries a few hundred thousand distinct CDR3 sequences, roughly a sixth of them seen once, and the ten largest clones take roughly 2.4%. With regard to this clonotype: Antigen specificity is unknown.

Study results and limitations: Ophthalmopathy was separated from stable hyperthyroidism by a 13-signature model with 87.88% sensitivity and around 84% specificity. The study's model predicted ophthalmopathy progression at roughly 64% sensitivity and about 72% specificity. Most thyroid clonotypes with frequency above 0.001 were detected in blood too.

The V gene is TRBV29-1, the J gene TRBJ1-6, with D hard to call. This sequence was found in an adult woman with stable Graves' hyperthyroidism. The sequenced material came from peripheral blood. CDR3 residues: CSVARSENSPLHF. DNA of the CDR3: TGCAGCGTTGCGAGGAGTGAGAATTCACCCCTCCACTTT. The variable domain in full, completed from reference TRBV29-1 and TRBJ1-6, reads SAVISQKPSRDICQRGTSLTIQCQVDSQVTMMFWYRQQPGQSLTLIATANQGSEATYESGFVIDKFPISRPNLTFSTLTVSNMSPEDSSIYLCSVARSENSPLHFGNGTRLTVT.